A selection of T cell receptor beta chains follows, all from one sample in a study of graft-versus-host responses after intestinal transplantation. Assay: immunoSEQ multiplex PCR; the TCRdb copy retains only in-frame clones and omits some. Of roughly 40,000 clones listed, roughly nine tenths were seen once; the top ten hold 4.4%. Sample: PBMCs, taken 524 days after transplant. These receptors originate from a human patient who received an intestinal transplant, so some T cells may come from the graft donor. Each CDR3 is given with its conserved first and last residue. A D gene is named only where the DNA matches it firmly. Not every row has a clone size; where given, it reads once, few, many or a size class.

clone_size,j_call,v_call,d_call,cdr3_aa,cdr3_nt
once,TRBJ1-3,TRBV19,.,CASSPKGWGSGNTIYF,TGTGCCAGTAGTCCCAAAGGCTGGGGCTCTGGAAACACCATATATTTT
.,TRBJ1-2,TRBV28,.,CASTGGRSYGYTF,TGTGCCAGCACAGGTGGCAGAAGCTATGGCTACACCTTC
once,TRBJ2-3,TRBV5-1,.,CASSAPGAKPAADTQYF,TGCGCCAGCAGCGCTCCGGGAGCAAAACCGGCAGCCGATACGCAGTATTTT
.,TRBJ1-1,TRBV5-8,.,CASSLLNTEAFF,TGTGCCAGCAGCCTCCTAAACACTGAAGCTTTCTTT
few,TRBJ2-1,TRBV2,TRBD2,CASTGLAGGPSEQFF,TGTGCCAGCACGGGACTAGCGGGAGGGCCAAGTGAGCAGTTCTTC
.,TRBJ2-2,TRBV11-3,.,CASSGSQGRGELFF,TGTGCCAGCAGCGGCTCACAGGGACGCGGGGAGCTGTTTTTT
.,TRBJ2-3,TRBV5-1,TRBD1,CASKETTGTTDTQYF,TGCGCCAGCAAGGAAACGACAGGGACCACAGATACGCAGTATTTT
once,TRBJ2-1,TRBV28,.,CASSLGSLDEQFF,TGTGCCAGCAGTCTAGGGTCGCTAGATGAGCAGTTCTTC
once,TRBJ1-5,TRBV10-3,.,CAISESGDQDQPQHF,TGTGCCATCAGTGAGTCCGGGGACCAGGATCAGCCCCAGCATTTT
.,TRBJ1-2,TRBV5-1,.,CASSLDLGESDGYTF,TGCGCCAGCAGCTTGGATTTGGGGGAGTCCGATGGCTACACCTTC
.,TRBJ2-1,TRBV28,TRBD2,CATIAGGENSNEQFF,TGTGCCACTATAGCGGGTGGTGAGAATAGCAATGAGCAGTTCTTC
.,TRBJ1-5,TRBV9,.,CASSVEPNQPQHF,TGTGCCAGCAGCGTAGAGCCCAATCAGCCCCAGCATTTT
.,TRBJ1-4,TRBV7-2,.,CASSLDLPPGEKLFF,TGTGCCAGCAGCTTAGATCTCCCGCCGGGTGAAAAACTGTTTTTT
.,TRBJ2-7,TRBV5-3,TRBD2,CASRSGTSGIREQYF,TGTGCCAGCAGGAGCGGGACTAGCGGCATACGAGAGCAGTACTTC
.,TRBJ2-1,TRBV6-1,TRBD1,CASSGRDRGRTEQFF,TGTGCCAGCAGTGGCCGGGACAGGGGGCGTACTGAGCAGTTCTTC
.,TRBJ1-5,TRBV28,.,CASSPQGFNSNQPQHF,TGTGCCAGCAGCCCCCAGGGTTTTAATAGCAATCAGCCCCAGCATTTT
.,TRBJ2-5,TRBV29-1,TRBD2,CSVDGLRAGGIQETQYF,TGCAGCGTTGACGGTCTTCGAGCGGGAGGGATCCAAGAGACCCAGTACTTC
once,TRBJ1-4,TRBV4-3,.,CASSRTERNEKLFF,TGCGCCAGCAGCCGGACAGAGAGAAATGAAAAACTGTTTTTT
.,TRBJ1-1,TRBV28,TRBD1,CASSEQGSEAFF,TGTGCCAGCAGTGAACAGGGGTCTGAAGCTTTCTTT
.,TRBJ2-7,TRBV7-8,.,CASSLAANYRVMRYEQYF,TGTGCCAGCAGCTTAGCCGCCAATTACCGGGTGATGAGATACGAGCAGTACTTC
.,TRBJ2-1,TRBV12-2,.,CASRAGQSGAYNEQFF,TGTGCAAGTCGCGCCGGCCAAAGCGGGGCCTACAATGAGCAGTTCTTC
.,TRBJ2-7,TRBV4-3,TRBD2,CASSQEAGGPSEQYF,TGCGCCAGCAGCCAAGAAGCGGGAGGGCCGAGCGAGCAGTACTTC
.,TRBJ1-6,TRBV6-4,.,CASRGNSPLHF,TGTGCCAGCAGGGGTAATTCACCCCTCCACTTT
.,TRBJ2-1,TRBV19,.,CASQGGGRAYNEQFF,TGTGCCAGCCAAGGAGGGGGGAGGGCCTACAATGAGCAGTTCTTC
.,TRBJ2-1,TRBV2,.,CASRPDYQYNEQFF,TGTGCCAGCCGACCGGACTACCAATACAATGAGCAGTTCTTC
.,TRBJ1-6,TRBV11-2,.,CASSPRGNLNSPLHF,TGTGCCAGCAGCCCACGGGGGAACCTTAATTCACCCCTCCACTTT
.,TRBJ2-3,TRBV7-9,TRBD2,CASSTRTSGSTDTQYF,TGTGCCAGCAGCACCCGGACTAGCGGGAGCACAGATACGCAGTATTTT
.,TRBJ2-7,TRBV9,.,CASSVVGGHEQYF,TGTGCCAGCAGCGTAGTGGGGGGGCACGAGCAGTACTTC
few,TRBJ2-7,TRBV7-2,.,CAVATGYEQYF,TGTGCCGTCGCGACAGGCTACGAGCAGTACTTC
.,TRBJ1-5,TRBV27,TRBD1,CASSPIRDRDEDQPQHF,TGTGCCAGCAGCCCTATCCGGGACAGGGATGAAGATCAGCCCCAGCATTTT
.,TRBJ2-7,TRBV30,TRBD1,CAWSVDQGGQASYEQYF,TGTGCCTGGAGTGTTGACCAGGGGGGACAGGCTTCCTACGAGCAGTACTTC
.,TRBJ2-3,TRBV6-1,TRBD2,CASSVLAGDRSQYF,TGTGCCAGCAGTGTACTAGCGGGAGATCGGTCGCAGTATTTT
.,TRBJ2-7,TRBV28,TRBD1,CASSWLLVGTALYEQYF,TGTGCCAGCAGCTGGTTGCTGGTTGGGACAGCCCTCTACGAGCAGTACTTC
once,TRBJ2-5,TRBV5-4,TRBD2,CASSLSSSGQETQYF,TGTGCCAGCAGCTTGTCGTCTAGCGGCCAAGAGACCCAGTACTTC
.,TRBJ2-3,TRBV4-3,.,CASSLVVGRATDTQYF,TGCGCCAGCAGCCTAGTAGTGGGAAGGGCCACAGATACGCAGTATTTT
.,TRBJ2-7,TRBV4-2,TRBD1,CASSGTGTAYEQYF,TGTGCCAGCAGCGGAACCGGGACAGCCTACGAGCAGTACTTC
.,TRBJ1-2,TRBV28,TRBD1,CASSLGTGLYGYTF,TGTGCCAGCAGTTTGGGGACAGGCTTATATGGCTACACCTTC
.,TRBJ2-1,TRBV5-1,TRBD2,CASSSSGHEQFF,TGCGCCAGCAGCTCTAGCGGACATGAGCAGTTCTTC
.,TRBJ2-7,TRBV28,TRBD2,CASSFSGSVSYEQYF,TGTGCCAGCAGTTTCAGCGGGAGCGTATCCTACGAGCAGTACTTC
.,TRBJ2-3,TRBV19,.,CASSSVAGITDTQYF,TGTGCCAGTAGTAGTGTCGCAGGGATCACAGATACGCAGTATTTT
.,TRBJ2-4,TRBV5-1,.,CASSLASGENIQYF,TGCGCCAGCAGCTTGGCCTCGGGGGAAAACATTCAGTACTTC
once,TRBJ2-1,TRBV7-3,TRBD2,CASSLTSGSPYNEQFF,TGTGCCAGCAGCTTAACAAGCGGGAGCCCCTACAATGAGCAGTTCTTC
.,TRBJ2-7,TRBV5-6,.,CASSSWTDSSYEQYF,TGTGCCAGCAGCTCTTGGACAGATTCCTCCTACGAGCAGTACTTC
.,TRBJ2-2,TRBV7-6,TRBD2,CASTGLAGDAGGNTGELFF,TGTGCCAGTACCGGACTAGCGGGAGATGCCGGTGGGAACACCGGGGAGCTGTTTTTT
.,TRBJ2-2,TRBV13,.,CASTGAANTGELFF,TGTGCCAGCACCGGGGCTGCGAACACCGGGGAGCTGTTTTTT